Described below is a single T cell receptor beta chain sequence and its context. Its antigen is unknown. Using immunoSEQ multiplex PCR, the repertoire was profiled, and TCRdb retains in-frame clones only, with some absent. The sample carries under 90,000 clones, more than 70% recorded once. The sample comes from a study of OX40 agonist ivuxolimab in advanced cancers. About the research overall: Patients were given ivuxolimab, an antibody that agonizes OX40 (CD134). The study's findings and limits: Fewer expanded clones were found on average in CD4+ than in CD8+ T cells. Among expanded peripheral T cells, antigen specificity went undetermined.

This TCR came from an adult with an advanced solid tumor such as melanoma, head and neck, liver or kidney cancer. Sequencing used CD4+ or CD8+ T cells sorted from blood, obtained in a trial of the OX40 agonist ivuxolimab.

CDR3 in DNA: TGCGCCAGCAGCCCCCCCGGGACAGGGTCGTACAATGAGCAGTTCTTC. It translates to CASSPPGTGSYNEQFF. The chain has TRBV5-1 and TRBJ2-1, with 9 bases identical to TRBD1. Germline trimming cut 4 bases from V and 4 bases from J; bases unmatched to any gene: 9. CDR3 size: 16 residues. Germline V CDR1 and CDR2: SGHRS, YFSETQ.